Listed here are 13 T cell receptor beta chains from one sample, sequenced in a study of T cell repertoires in cytomegalovirus infection. TCRdb reprocessed the reads via MiXCR and lists one record per CDR3 protein. This table has 400,000 or so distinct CDR3 sequences, roughly 20% appearing once. Sequenced material: PBMCs. All receptors come from a human donor in good health (CMV status not recorded). Some clones in this sample may be carry-over from other donors' samples.

The genes are TRBV2 and TRBJ2-7; tentative D call: TRBD2 (7 bases). V lost 8 bases and J 4 bases, leaving 18 bases between the germline ends. The CDR3 runs 14 residues. CDR1 and CDR2 (germline): SNHLY, FYNNEI. In DNA, the CDR3 is TGTGCCAGCCTTGCCTTGGCGGGGGCTTACGAGCAGTACTTC. Translating it yields CASLALAGAYEQYF.

The chain is built from TRBV18 and TRBJ1-5; 10 positions agree with TRBD1. Unmatched junction bases numbered 3, after V lost 2 bases and J lost 5 bases. CDR1 is KGHSH, CDR2 LQKENI, per germline. This CDR3 has 15 amino acids. The CDR3: CASSPGTGVYQPQHF. As DNA, the CDR3 is TGTGCCAGCTCACCAGGGACAGGGGTATATCAGCCCCAGCATTTT.

The chain is built from TRBV11-2 and TRBJ2-7, with D hard to call. Trimming took 2 bases from V and 5 from J, leaving 19 bases between them. The CDR3 is 16 amino acids. From germline, CDR1 is SGHAT and CDR2 FQNNGV. The CDR3 DNA follows: TGTGCCAGCAGCTTAAGTCCCGCGATGCGCACGAACGAGCAGTACTTC. Translation: CASSLSPAMRTNEQYF.

This clonotype was counted ten times or more. The rearrangement joins TRBV12-3 or TRBV12-4 to TRBJ1-5; D unclear. With 3 bases removed from V and 3 bases from J, the gap between germline ends came to 9 bases. The CDR3 sequence is 14 residues long. CDR3 residues: CASSLRQFNQPQHF. The CDR3 region has the DNA TGTGCCAGCAGTTTGAGGCAGTTCAATCAGCCCCAGCATTTT.

The chain couples TRBV3-1 to TRBJ2-7; no definite D call. Germline values: CDR1 LGHDT, CDR2 YNNKEL (reference sequence). There are 14 residues in the CDR3. Trimming pared 0 bases from V and 7 bases from J, leaving 13 bases between. CDR3 DNA sequence: TGTGCCAGCAGCCAAGAGGCCCCGGTGCGGGAGCAGTACTTC. As protein: CASSQEAPVREQYF.

There are a few counts of this clonotype. This chain connects TRBV20-1 to TRBJ2-1; D gene ambiguous. V was trimmed by 3 bases and J by 2 bases, leaving 11 bases between them. The CDR3 contains 14 residues. Germline CDR1 DFQATT, CDR2 SNEGSKA (reference sequence). CDR3 DNA sequence: TGCAGTGCTAGTGTCCCCACGACCTACAATGAGCAGTTCTTC. Translated, it gives CSASVPTTYNEQFF.

This clonotype was observed at least ten times. This chain links TRBV28 with TRBJ2-5, with D perhaps TRBD2 (6 bases). In germline, CDR1 is MDHEN, CDR2 SYDVKM. V shed 8 bases and J shed 4 bases, with 20 bases lying between them. The CDR3 has 15 residues. CDR3 region: CASARGGAIVETQYF. The CDR3, as DNA: TGTGCCAGCGCCAGAGGAGGGGCTATCGTAGAGACCCAGTACTTC.

This clonotype has a handful of counts. The genes are TRBV29-1 and TRBJ2-5; 7 nucleotides agree with TRBD1. This CDR3 has 15 residues. Germline assignment: CDR1 SQVTM and CDR2 ANQGSEA. V was pared by 6 bases and J by 0 bases, with 10 bases of the junction left unmatched. The CDR3 region has the DNA TGCAGCGTCACACCCAGCGGACAGGACCAAGAGACCCAGTACTTC. As protein: CSVTPSGQDQETQYF.

The rearrangement uses TRBV9 and TRBJ2-1; TRBD2 matches at 14 bases. Germline values: CDR1 SGDLS, CDR2 YYNGEE. The CDR3 extends over 16 amino acids. The junction had 8 bases not matched to a gene; V was cut back by 3 bases and J by 9 bases. The CDR3 bases are TGTGCCAGCAGCGCACTAAAGACTAGCGGGAGGGTTGAGCAGTTCTTC. This codes for CASSALKTSGRVEQFF.

The table lists this clonotype with many counts. The chain has TRBV12-3 or TRBV12-4 and TRBJ2-1; TRBD2 matches at 9 bases. The CDR3 is made up of 13 amino acids. V lost 6 bases, J lost 7 bases, and 4 bases stayed unmatched. CDR3 sequence reads: CASSLTSGNEQFF. CDR3 nucleotide sequence: TGTGCCAGCAGCCTAACTAGCGGGAATGAGCAGTTCTTC.

This clonotype was counted ten times or more. This chain links TRBV4-1 with TRBJ2-7; D gene uncertain. Trimming pared 0 bases from V and 3 bases from J, leaving 12 bases between. This CDR3 has 15 amino acids. The germline V gene encodes CDR1 MGHRA and CDR2 YSYEKL. The CDR3 here is CASSQDFQELYEQYF. The CDR3 DNA is TGCGCCAGCAGCCAAGATTTTCAGGAACTCTACGAGCAGTACTTC.

The count of this clonotype is one. This chain connects TRBV29-1 to TRBJ1-1; 7 nucleotides agree with TRBD1. This CDR3 comprises 13 residues. Germline assignment: CDR1 SQVTM and CDR2 ANQGSEA. J gave up 0 bases and V 7 bases, and 5 bases lay outside the gene matches. The CDR3 region is CSARQGLNTEAFF. CDR3 in DNA: TGCAGCGCCCGACAGGGTTTGAACACTGAAGCTTTCTTT.

A few counts support this clonotype. The V gene is TRBV19, the J gene TRBJ1-2, with D tentatively TRBD1 (6 bases). The CDR3 has 17 amino acids. The germline V gene has CDR1 LNHDA and CDR2 SQIVND (reference sequence). The V and J ends lost 4 bases and 6 bases respectively, with 24 bases between them. CDR3 sequence reads: CASSTPRGASSQNGYTF. DNA for the CDR3: TGTGCCAGTAGTACGCCCCGGGGGGCATCCTCACAGAATGGCTACACCTTC.